One sample yielded the 26 T cell receptor beta chains listed below, sequenced in a study of T cell responses to AZD1222 COVID-19 vaccine. Generated by immunoSEQ multiplex PCR, the TCRdb table keeps only in-frame clones and is missing some. The sample contains approximately 120,000 clones, about nine tenths of which appear only once. The specimen comprised peripheral blood, sampled on day 0 of MenACWY control vaccination. These receptors all come from an adult in good health.

The J gene is TRBJ1-3, the V gene TRBV5-1; D is undetermined. CDR1 is SGHRS and CDR2 is YFSETQ in the germline V gene. The CDR3 runs 16 residues. V gave up 2 bases and J gave up 0 bases, with 12 bases separating them. CDR3 residues: CASSFQSLHSGNTIYF. CDR3 bases: TGCGCCAGCAGCTTTCAGTCCTTACACTCTGGAAACACCATATATTTT.

The V call is TRBV2, the J call TRBJ2-1, with TRBD1 matching over 8 bases. The CDR3 loop spans 12 amino acids. Germline assignment: CDR1 SNHLY and CDR2 FYNNEI. Losses at the gene ends were 4 bases for V and 8 bases for J; bases not matched to a gene: 1. This CDR3 reads CASSVTGDEQFF. In DNA, the CDR3 is TGTGCCAGCAGTGTGACAGGGGATGAGCAGTTCTTC.

This sequence joins TRBV27 and TRBJ1-1; D not certain. The CDR3 spans 13 residues. Germline CDR1 MNHEY, CDR2 SMNVEV (reference sequence). Trimming removed 0 bases from V and 4 bases from J, with 6 bases in between. CDR3 protein: CASSLSSSTEAFF. The CDR3 nucleotides are TGTGCCAGCAGTTTATCTAGCTCCACTGAAGCTTTCTTT.

The rearrangement uses TRBV4-1 and TRBJ1-3; D might be TRBD1 (5 bases). V gave up 0 bases and J gave up 0 bases, with 12 bases separating them. Germline V lookup: CDR1 MGHRA, CDR2 YSYEKL. The CDR3 contains 17 residues. As DNA, the CDR3 is TGCGCCAGCAGCCAAGAGACAGCCCGCCTCTCTGGAAACACCATATATTTT. It specifies CASSQETARLSGNTIYF.

The V and J genes are TRBV27 and TRBJ2-3, with D possibly being TRBD2 (6 bases). V dropped 3 bases and J dropped 5 bases, with 9 bases sitting between them. Germline lookup yields CDR1 MNHEY and CDR2 SMNVEV (reference sequence). CDR3 length: 13 residues. In DNA, the CDR3 is TGTGCCAGCAGTTTTTCGCGGGAAGATACGCAGTATTTT. As protein: CASSFSREDTQYF.

This clone was seen just once. This chain links TRBV6-2 or TRBV6-3 with TRBJ2-1, with D perhaps TRBD2 (6 bases). In germline, CDR1 is MNHEY, CDR2 SVGEGT. V was shortened by 5 bases and J by 3 bases, with 11 bases between the two germline ends. The CDR3 length is 14 residues. The CDR3 sequence: CASSDPGLYNEQFF. The DNA of the CDR3 is TGTGCCAGCAGTGACCCGGGACTCTACAATGAGCAGTTCTTC.

The rearrangement uses TRBV5-4 and TRBJ2-3; 14 bases line up with TRBD2. V dropped 4 bases and J dropped 4; count of bases not matched to a gene: 2. The germline V gene has CDR1 SGHNT and CDR2 YYREEE (reference sequence). CDR3 length: 15 amino acids. CDR3 loop: CASSPTSGRADTQYF. The CDR3 region has the DNA TGTGCCAGCAGCCCGACTAGCGGGAGGGCAGATACGCAGTATTTT. The variable domain in full, completed from reference TRBV5-4 and TRBJ2-3, reads ETGVTQSPTHLIKTRGQQVTLRCSSQSGHNTVSWYQQALGQGPQFIFQYYREEENGRGNFPPRFSGLQFPNYSSELNVNALELDDSALYLCASSPTSGRADTQYFGPGTRLTVL.

V and J are TRBV10-2 and TRBJ1-2; possible D gene TRBD1, 6 bases. The CDR3 extends over 13 amino acids. Germline loops: CDR1 WSHSY, CDR2 SAAADI. V lost 5 bases and J lost 1, with 8 bases in between. Here the CDR3 reads CASSLDSNYGYTF. The CDR3 DNA follows: TGCGCCAGCAGTCTGGACAGTAACTATGGCTACACCTTC.

V and J are TRBV19 and TRBJ1-5, with TRBD1 as a possible D gene (6 bases). Trimming pared 3 bases from V and 1 base from J, leaving 7 bases between. CDR1 and CDR2 from the germline V gene are LNHDA and SQIVND (reference sequence). This CDR3 region has 14 residues. The CDR3, as DNA: TGTGCCAGTAGTATCACAGGGAGCAATCAGCCCCAGCATTTT. The encoded protein is CASSITGSNQPQHF. The entire variable domain, with the rest obtained from reference TRBV19 and TRBJ1-5, is as follows: DGGITQSPKYLFRKEGQNVTLSCEQNLNHDAMYWYRQDPGQGLRLIYYSQIVNDFQKGDIAEGYSVSREKKESFPLTVTSAQKNPTAFYLCASSITGSNQPQHFGDGTRLSIL.

This chain uses TRBV24-1 with TRBJ1-5; no reliable D call. The CDR3 loop spans 15 amino acids. Trimming pared 4 bases from V and 3 bases from J, leaving 12 bases between. Germline V CDR1 and CDR2: KGHDR, SFDVKD. CDR3: CATSDPGSSNQPQHF. For the CDR3, the DNA is TGTGCCACCAGTGACCCGGGATCCTCCAATCAGCCCCAGCATTTT.

The CDR3 DNA reads TGTGCCAGCAGTTTAGAAGCCAGAATTTATGGCTACACCTTC. It yields the protein CASSLEARIYGYTF. This chain links TRBV28 with TRBJ1-2; D is unclear. CDR3 length: 14 amino acids. V was shortened by 2 bases and J by 5 bases, with 12 bases between the two germline ends. The germline CDR1 and CDR2 sequences are MDHEN and SYDVKM.

The chain couples TRBV7-6 to TRBJ2-5, with 11 bases lining up with TRBD2. The CDR3 consists of 17 residues. V was clipped by 2 bases and J by 5 bases; unmatched bases: 10. Germline V CDR1 and CDR2: SGHVS, FNYEAQ. CDR3 nucleotides: TGTGCCAGCAGCTTAATGACTAGCGGGGCCCCTCGGGAGACCCAGTACTTC. Translated, it gives CASSLMTSGAPRETQYF.

V and J are TRBV19 and TRBJ1-5; D remains unclear. This CDR3 has 12 amino acids. CDR1 is LNHDA, CDR2 SQIVND, per germline (reference sequence). V lost 1 base and J lost 5, with 3 bases in between. CDR3 in DNA: TGTGCCAGTAGTATAGCCCATCAGCCCCAGCATTTT. It encodes CASSIAHQPQHF.

This sequence joins TRBV10-3 and TRBJ2-2; weak D call: TRBD2 (5 bases). V was cut by 8 bases and J by 0 bases, with 13 bases left in between. Germline loops: CDR1 ENHRY, CDR2 SYGVKD. The CDR3 length is 15 residues. CDR3 sequence (DNA): TGTGCCATCGGCGCACTAGTCCCGAACACCGGGGAGCTGTTTTTT. Its translation is CAIGALVPNTGELFF.

V gene TRBV4-3 combines with J gene TRBJ2-2; the match to TRBD2 covers 10 bases. The CDR3 length is 19 residues. The germline V gene has CDR1 LGHNA and CDR2 YSLEER. V lost 0 bases, J lost 8 bases, and 15 bases stayed unmatched. CDR3 sequence reads: CASSQEPSSAGGPWGELFF. The CDR3 coding sequence is TGCGCCAGCAGCCAAGAGCCCTCTTCAGCGGGGGGGCCCTGGGGGGAGCTGTTTTTT.

This clone was seen only once. The CDR3 DNA follows: TGTGCCAGCAGCGGCGGACAACTACAAGAGACCCAGTACTTC. Protein sequence: CASSGGQLQETQYF. This chain joins TRBV9 and TRBJ2-5; D is perhaps TRBD1 (5 bases). Germline assignment: CDR1 SGDLS and CDR2 YYNGEE. Trimming removed 3 bases from V and 2 bases from J, with 11 bases in between. CDR3 length equals 14 residues.

The rearrangement uses TRBV3-1 (or the pseudogene TRBV3-2) and TRBJ1-3; no definite D call. CDR3 length equals 10 residues. The V and J ends lost 8 bases and 3 bases respectively, with 2 bases between them. Germline-derived CDR1 and CDR2 are LGHDT and YNNKEL (reference sequence). CDR3 coding DNA: TGTGCCAGCGGTGGAAACACCATATATTTT. This gives the protein CASGGNTIYF.

The chain employs TRBV6-5 and TRBJ1-1; the D gene is possibly TRBD1 (5 bases). Trimming pared 6 bases from V and 2 bases from J, leaving 10 bases between. This CDR3 is built from 13 residues. Germline values: CDR1 MNHEY, CDR2 SVGAGI. CDR3 residues: CASSRQGNTEAFF. The CDR3 nucleotides read TGTGCCAGCAGCAGGCAGGGCAACACTGAAGCTTTCTTT.

The V gene is TRBV19, the J gene TRBJ2-2, with D possibly TRBD1 on 5 matching bases. Germline values: CDR1 LNHDA, CDR2 SQIVND (reference sequence). The V end lost 6 bases, the J end lost 6 bases, and 20 bases lay between the germline ends. The CDR3 length is 16 residues. CDR3: CASSPQGKGVAGELFF. Written as DNA, the CDR3 is TGTGCCAGTAGCCCCCAGGGTAAAGGAGTCGCCGGGGAGCTGTTTTTT.

The CDR3 spells CASSLGRGGKTGELFF. CDR3 nucleotide sequence: TGTGCCAGCAGCTTGGGGAGGGGGGGAAAAACCGGGGAGCTGTTTTTT. V usage is TRBV27 and J usage is TRBJ2-2; D perhaps matches TRBD2 (7 bases). The CDR3 totals 16 residues. CDR1 MNHEY and CDR2 SMNVEV come from the germline V gene (reference sequence). Trimming left V 6 bases short and J 5 bases short, with 19 bases between.

Written as DNA, the CDR3 is TGCAGCGTTGAAGCGGGTTGGTACCAAGAGACCCAGTACTTC. As protein: CSVEAGWYQETQYF. J is TRBJ2-5 and V is TRBV29-1; D is undetermined. This CDR3 contains 14 residues. Trimming left V 1 base short and J 0 bases short, with 9 bases between. CDR1 is SQVTM and CDR2 is ANQGSEA in the germline V gene.

The CDR3 DNA follows: TGCGCCAGCAGCCAGGAACTAGCGGGGGGTAGTATCGATGAGCAGTTCTTC. It yields the protein CASSQELAGGSIDEQFF. The rearrangement uses TRBV4-3 and TRBJ2-1; 12 bases fit TRBD2. V dropped 3 bases and J dropped 8; count of bases not matched to a gene: 11. CDR1 is LGHNA and CDR2 is YSLEER in the germline V gene. This CDR3 spans 17 amino acids.

The CDR3 DNA reads TGTGCCAGCAGTTACAGGACTAGCGACTACAATGAGCAGTTCTTC. As protein: CASSYRTSDYNEQFF. The rearrangement uses TRBV27 and TRBJ2-1; 9 nucleotides match TRBD2. The germline V gene encodes CDR1 MNHEY and CDR2 SMNVEV (reference sequence). The CDR3 totals 15 residues. V trimming: 4 bases; J trimming: 3 bases; junction bases outside the gene matches: 4.

The chain has TRBV29-1 and TRBJ2-2, with TRBD1 identical over 10 bases. The J segment lost 5 bases and the V segment lost 7 bases, leaving 7 bases of the junction unmatched. The CDR3 totals 14 residues. CDR1 and CDR2 (germline): SQVTM, ANQGSEA. CDR3 loop: CSGRQGATTGELFF. CDR3 coding DNA: TGCAGCGGTAGACAGGGGGCTACGACCGGGGAGCTGTTTTTT.

CDR3 in DNA: TGTGCCAGCAGTCCCCCCGCGCTCCCCTACGAGCAGTACTTC. Translated: CASSPPALPYEQYF. This rearrangement joins TRBV27 to TRBJ2-7; D unclear. V shed 5 bases and J shed 2 bases, with 13 bases lying between them. Per the germline V gene, CDR1 is MNHEY and CDR2 is SMNVEV (reference sequence). This CDR3 spans 14 amino acids.

The chain carries TRBV19 and TRBJ1-5, with 7 bases identical to TRBD1. Germline V gene data show CDR1 as LNHDA and CDR2 as SQIVND (reference sequence). V shed 0 bases and J 6 bases; nucleotides not matched to a gene: 14. The CDR3 extends over 18 amino acids. The CDR3 coding sequence is TGTGCCAGTAGTATAGATCAAACCAAGACAGGGACTTTTCAGCCCCAGCATTTT. It codes for CASSIDQTKTGTFQPQHF.